The clone carrying this T cell receptor (beta chain) was seen a single time. Under the authors' procedure: For nucleated cells, counts were estimated from reference gene primer amplification. Sequencing was performed with immunoSEQ multiplex PCR; in TCRdb, only in-frame clones are kept and a portion is missing. That table is the source of V, J and clone size, and D and trimming were worked out from the DNA. The sample lists some 190,000 clones, roughly 88% occurring once. This sample was included in a study of blood T cell repertoires in COVID-19. At the level of the study: Donors in the United States, Italy and Spain gave samples during acute or convalescent COVID-19. From T cells, B-cell-depleted T cells, or PBMCs came the material, which was cDNA or gDNA.

The CDR3 is 16 residues long. Germline CDR1 is SNHLY and CDR2 is FYNNEI. V lost 6 bases and J lost 1; bases outside the gene matches: 8. The sequence derives from a human donor with active or convalescent COVID-19. The donor label of this sample is uncertain. The V and J genes are TRBV2 and TRBJ1-1; the match to TRBD1 covers 10 bases. Input material: peripheral blood. The CDR3 nucleotides read TGTGCCAGCAGCAGGGACAGGGGAAAGGGGAACACTGAAGCTTTCTTT. Amino acids: CASSRDRGKGNTEAFF. Filled out from reference TRBV2 and TRBJ1-1, the complete variable domain reads EPEVTQTPSHQVTQMGQEVILRCVPISNHLYFYWYRQILGQKVEFLVSFYNNEISEKSEIFDDQFSVERPDGSNFTLKIRSTKLEDSAMYFCASSRDRGKGNTEAFFGQGTRLTVV.